This TCR beta chain is drawn from a study of shared clonotypes between healthy human individuals. Libraries were prepared by immunoSEQ multiplex PCR; TCRdb keeps only in-frame clonotypes and omits some of them. The sample lists about 1 million clones; more than 65% were seen once. The CDR3 is 15 residues long. V lost 2 bases to trimming and J lost 6 bases; unmatched junction nucleotides: 9. Looked up from germline, CDR1 is GTSNPN and CDR2 is SVGIG (reference sequence). Sequencing was performed on memory CD4+ T cells sorted from blood. Regarding subset: CD45RA-negative fraction. V gene TRBV30 combines with J gene TRBJ2-5, with TRBD1 matching over 10 bases. This clonotype was sampled from a man between 18 and 29 years old in good health. The CDR3 DNA follows: TGTGCCTGGAGTCCGGTGGGACAGGGGTCGAAGACCCAGTACTTC. It yields the protein CAWSPVGQGSKTQYF. The full variable domain, rest sourced from reference TRBV30 and TRBJ2-5, is SQTIHQWPATLVQPVGSPLSLECTVEGTSNPNLYWYRQAAGRGLQLLFYSVGIGQISSEVPQNLSASRPQDRQFILSSKKLLLSDSGFYLCAWSPVGQGSKTQYFGPGTRLLVL.